This entry lists 11 T cell receptor beta chains sequenced from one sample in a study of a mutant IDH1 vaccine in newly diagnosed glioma. Assay used: immunoSEQ multiplex PCR; TCRdb lists only in-frame clones, some missing. Here the sample spans about 98,000 clones, roughly 90% being singletons. Time point meaning: baseline, week 1 (first vaccination visit). Noted treatment: pre-vaccination baseline after standard-of-care therapy. The sequencing used PBMCs, collected from a glioma patient treated with radiotherapy, temozolomide or both. All receptors derive from a woman aged 45-65 years with glioma.

The gene calls are TRBV18 and TRBJ1-2; perhaps TRBD1 as D (6 bases). Germline V gene sequence: CDR1 KGHSH, CDR2 LQKENI. V was shortened by 0 bases and J by 6 bases, with 14 bases between the two germline ends. The CDR3 covers 15 residues. The CDR3, as DNA: TGTGCCAGCTCACCACCGGTCCAGGGGTGGAATGGCTACACCTTC. Translation gives CASSPPVQGWNGYTF.

This chain links TRBV6-4 with TRBJ1-2; perhaps TRBD1 as D (5 bases). CDR3 size: 15 residues. Germline V gene sequence: CDR1 MRHNA, CDR2 SNTAGT. Deletions cut 2 bases from V and 4 bases from J, with 14 bases between. The CDR3 reads CASSDTVWGIYGYTF. In DNA, the CDR3 is TGTGCCAGCAGTGACACTGTGTGGGGGATCTATGGCTACACCTTC.

The chain is built from TRBV10-3 and TRBJ2-5; TRBD2 aligns across 8 bases. The V and J ends lost 6 bases and 5 bases, in that order; junction bases with no gene match: 5. CDR3 length equals 13 residues. Germline CDR1 reads ENHRY; CDR2 reads SYGVKD. CDR3 residues: CAIRLAGGETQYF. DNA for the CDR3: TGTGCCATCAGGCTAGCGGGTGGCGAGACCCAGTACTTC.

V and J are TRBV7-9 and TRBJ1-3; no clear D. The germline gives CDR1 SEHNR, CDR2 FQNEAQ (reference sequence). Trimming stripped 5 bases from V and 0 bases from J, with 8 bases between. The CDR3 consists of 14 residues. The CDR3 bases are TGTGCCAGCAGCCACCAATCCTCTGGAAACACCATATATTTT. Protein product: CASSHQSSGNTIYF.

J is TRBJ2-5 and V is TRBV10-3, with a weak D call TRBD2 (6 bases). Judging by the DNA end, TRBJ2-7 fits better; the J call may be wrong. This CDR3 has 14 amino acids. The germline gives CDR1 ENHRY, CDR2 SYGVKD. CDR3 bases: TGTGCCATCAAGTCGAGGGAGGCCTTCTACGAGCAGTACTTC. Protein sequence: CAIKSREAFYEQYF.

The V call is TRBV19, the J call TRBJ2-2; D is undetermined. V lost 1 base and J lost 4, with 13 bases in between. The CDR3 runs to 16 residues. From germline, CDR1 is LNHDA and CDR2 SQIVND (reference sequence). Here the CDR3 reads CASSIVDPLFTGELFF. Here the CDR3 DNA reads TGTGCCAGTAGTATAGTGGACCCACTATTCACCGGGGAGCTGTTTTTT.

The CDR3 is CASSSGSAATNEKLFF. Written as DNA, the CDR3 is TGTGCCAGCTCCTCTGGGAGTGCCGCAACTAATGAAAAACTGTTTTTT. This chain uses TRBV9 with TRBJ1-4; no definite D call. The CDR3 consists of 16 residues. Germline V gives CDR1 SGDLS, CDR2 YYNGEE. V lost 7 bases, J lost 0 bases, and 16 bases lay in between.

V gene TRBV28 combines with J gene TRBJ1-5; the D gene is possibly TRBD1 (6 bases). V lost 8 bases and J lost 0, with 11 bases in between. The CDR3 covers 14 residues. Germline assignment: CDR1 MDHEN and CDR2 SYDVKM. The chain's CDR3 is CASGDIYSNQPQHF. CDR3 sequence (DNA): TGTGCCAGCGGGGACATTTATAGCAATCAGCCCCAGCATTTT.

The rearrangement links TRBV14 to TRBJ2-4; tentatively, D is TRBD1 (6 bases). Trimming cost V 6 bases and J 9 bases, with 12 bases left between them. This CDR3 comprises 12 residues. Germline V CDR1 and CDR2: SGHDN, FVKESK. The CDR3 region is CASSGQSPIQYF. The CDR3 DNA sequence: TGTGCCAGCAGTGGACAGAGCCCCATTCAGTACTTC.

The chain couples TRBV2 to TRBJ1-1, with D maybe TRBD1 (5 bases). V was trimmed by 3 bases and J by 7 bases, leaving 15 bases between them. Germline V lookup: CDR1 SNHLY, CDR2 FYNNEI. The CDR3 length is 14 residues. The CDR3 region is CASSDLVGGVEAFF. CDR3 bases: TGTGCCAGCAGTGACCTCGTTGGAGGGGTTGAAGCTTTCTTT.

V and J are TRBV6-6 and TRBJ1-1; D not resolved. The V gene's germline CDR1 is MNHNY and CDR2 SVGAGI (reference sequence). Deletions cut 0 bases from V and 0 bases from J, with 8 bases between. CDR3 length equals 15 residues. The CDR3: CASSYSKGLNTEAFF. The DNA of the CDR3 is TGTGCCAGCAGTTACTCTAAGGGCCTGAACACTGAAGCTTTCTTT.